This T cell receptor beta chain is from a study of blood T cell repertoires in COVID-19 (dated by TCRdb to 2020 to 2021). With respect to the entire study: Samples from collaborators originated in the United States, Italy and Spain and spanned both the acute and convalescent phases of COVID-19. The prospective study material was composed of cDNA or gDNA derived from T cells, B-cell-depleted T cells, or PBMCs. Deeply sampled blood TCRbeta repertoires from subjects exposed to, actively infected with, or recovered from COVID-19 were included in the dataset. A freely available public database, intended as a resource for researchers studying the immune response to SARS-CoV-2, is where the repertoires were released. Samples were obtained from the ongoing ImmuneRACE study (first 160 participants) and from about 1,300 subjects provided by 6 global collaborators. A de-identified subject ID, COVID-19 status, age in years and sex were almost always included in the sample metadata. Where available, HLA class I and class II types were obtained from metadata supplied by the sample provider rather than from assay-based typing.

Collaborating institutions collected whole blood in K2EDTA tubes following their own protocols. For TCRbeta analysis, collaborator samples were shipped as frozen whole blood, as isolated PBMCs, or as DNA extracted from either sample type. TCRbeta CDR3 regions were amplified from genomic DNA using the immunoSEQ Assay, a bias-controlled multiplex PCR. On the study's bioinformatics: The number of nucleated cells in each sample was estimated by amplification of reference gene primers within the assay. Sequence reads were collapsed and filtered to measure the absolute abundance of every unique TCRbeta CDR3 rearrangement. Productive Simpson clonality was computed per sample as the square root of Simpson's diversity index over productive rearrangements. TCRdb stores this immuneACCESS table with in-frame sequences only. Part of the clones is absent; in the studies checked, under half of the shortfall reflects unresolved V genes, and no reason is known for the rest. V, J and clone size derive from that table, while D and trimming were established from the DNA sequence. The sample table holds under 95,000 clones, of which over 70% were seen once. Around 29% of the sample comes from the top ten.

Of note for this clone: The specificity of this receptor is unknown. Within one base of it there is no much larger clone, and no base qualities were kept.

Broad study findings and their caveats: How much clinical and demographic metadata was included differed by source and by participant, and the metadata was provided uncurated.

V lost 6 bases and J lost 5 bases; the stretch between them is 13 bases long. The CDR3 goes from the cysteine to the phenylalanine over 14 residues. Only the CDR3 part of the read is kept: 42 bases, read in frame from the first base. Based on the germline V gene (reference sequence), the CDR1 and CDR2 sequences are LGHDT and YNNKEL. This receptor chain uses TRBV3-1 (or the pseudogene TRBV3-2) and TRBJ2-2, with no reliable assignment of the D segment. The sequence derives from a woman over 75 with active or convalescent COVID-19. Sequences were obtained from peripheral blood. The CDR3 corresponds to CASSYNPGTGELFF. DNA sequence: TGTGCCAGCAGTTACAACCCCGGGACCGGGGAGCTGTTTTTT.